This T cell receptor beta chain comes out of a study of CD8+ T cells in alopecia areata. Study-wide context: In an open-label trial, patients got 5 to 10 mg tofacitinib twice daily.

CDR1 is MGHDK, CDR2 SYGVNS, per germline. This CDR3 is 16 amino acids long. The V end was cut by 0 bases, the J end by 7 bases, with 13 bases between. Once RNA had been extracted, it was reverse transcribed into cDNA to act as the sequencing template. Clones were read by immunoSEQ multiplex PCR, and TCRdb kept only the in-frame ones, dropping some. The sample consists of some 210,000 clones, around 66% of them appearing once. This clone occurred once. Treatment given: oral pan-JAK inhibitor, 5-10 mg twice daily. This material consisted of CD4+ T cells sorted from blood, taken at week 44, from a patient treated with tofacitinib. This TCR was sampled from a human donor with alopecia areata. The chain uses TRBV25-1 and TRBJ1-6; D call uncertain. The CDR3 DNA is TGTGCCAGCAGTGAATACGGCAGCGGAGGCAATTCACCCCTCCACTTT. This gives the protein CASSEYGSGGNSPLHF.